These 17 T cell receptor beta chains were all obtained from the same sample, sequenced in a study of T-cell reconstitution after alpha-beta-depleted transplantation in children. The TCRbeta library was prepared with unique molecular identifiers. TCRdb independently ran MiXCR on the PCR reads; one entry per CDR3 protein. Here the sample spans about 610,000 distinct CDR3 sequences, over 9.5% being singletons. Sequenced here: PBMCs from the stem cell graft donor, sampled from the stem cell graft. Every receptor here comes from a human donor who donated a stem cell graft to a child with acute myeloid leukemia.

This clonotype was counted a few times. The chain links TRBV12-3 or TRBV12-4 to TRBJ2-1; D is possibly TRBD1 (5 bases). Trimming pared 6 bases from V and 8 bases from J, leaving 11 bases between. The CDR3 is made up of 12 amino acids. The CDR3 bases are TGTGCCAGCAGCCCCGACAGAGATGAGCAGTTCTTC. Its translation is CASSPDRDEQFF.

This clonotype showed up just a few times. This rearrangement joins TRBV20-1 to TRBJ2-7; D unclear. Germline loops: CDR1 DFQATT, CDR2 SNEGSKA (reference sequence). The CDR3 runs to 13 residues. Trimming shortened V by 0 bases and J by 0 bases, and 6 bases separated the two germline ends. CDR3 DNA sequence: TGCAGTGCTAGAGATCCGGTCTCCTACGAGCAGTACTTC. Its protein is CSARDPVSYEQYF.

V usage is TRBV20-1 and J usage is TRBJ2-1; TRBD2 agrees at 9 bases. The CDR3 length is 17 residues. Germline V gene lookup returns CDR1 DFQATT and CDR2 SNEGSKA (reference sequence). V lost 2 bases and J lost 7; bases outside the gene matches: 15. This CDR3 is CSARPYWREGRGNEQFF. The DNA of the CDR3 is TGCAGTGCTAGACCCTATTGGCGGGAGGGCCGGGGAAATGAGCAGTTCTTC.

This clonotype has at least ten counts. This chain joins TRBV6-2 or TRBV6-3 and TRBJ2-2, with TRBD2 as a possible D gene (5 bases). Germline V gives CDR1 MNHEY, CDR2 SVGEGT. Trimming took off 8 bases at V and 6 bases at J, with 10 bases between the two ends. The CDR3 has 12 residues. In DNA form, the CDR3 reads TGTGCCAGCCAGGACTTTGCCGGGGAGCTGTTTTTT. As protein: CASQDFAGELFF.

This clonotype has at least ten counts. The chain carries TRBV29-1 and TRBJ1-2; D is undetermined. V was cut by 6 bases and J by 0 bases, with 8 bases left in between. Germline lookup yields CDR1 SQVTM and CDR2 ANQGSEA. This CDR3 spans 12 amino acids. CDR3 sequence: CSVAGSNYGYTF. The CDR3, as DNA: TGCAGCGTCGCCGGGTCTAACTATGGCTACACCTTC.

The sample holds a few counts of this clonotype. The chain has TRBV7-9 and TRBJ1-4, with D uncertain. This CDR3 has 13 amino acids. Germline CDR1 reads SEHNR; CDR2 reads FQNEAQ (reference sequence). V was shortened by 5 bases and J by 7 bases, with 11 bases between the two germline ends. DNA for the CDR3: TGTGCCAGCAGCCCTCCGCGGCGTGAAAAACTGTTTTTT. It yields the protein CASSPPRREKLFF.

The V call is TRBV14, the J call TRBJ2-5, with no clear D. The V gene's germline CDR1 is SGHDN and CDR2 FVKESK. V dropped 4 bases and J dropped 4 bases, with 10 bases sitting between them. This CDR3 comprises 13 residues. The CDR3 DNA reads as TGTGCCAGCAGCCGAGAGATGAGAGAGACCCAGTACTTC. This sequence encodes CASSREMRETQYF.

This clonotype was seen ten or more times. The J gene is TRBJ2-3, the V gene TRBV5-6; D remains ambiguous. The CDR3 has 16 residues. V shed 1 base and J shed 2 bases, with 14 bases lying between them. CDR1 is SGHDT, CDR2 YYEEEE, per germline. CDR3 sequence: CASSLRRSLLTDTQYF. CDR3 in DNA: TGTGCCAGCAGCTTGAGGCGAAGTCTCCTCACAGATACGCAGTATTTT. Full variable domain (outside the CDR3, taken from reference TRBV5-6 and TRBJ2-3): DAGVTQSPTHLIKTRGQQVTLRCSPKSGHDTVSWYQQALGQGPQFIFQYYEEEERQRGNFPDRFSGHQFPNYSSELNVNALLLGDSALYLCASSLRRSLLTDTQYFGPGTRLTVL.

The V and J genes are TRBV12-3 or TRBV12-4 and TRBJ1-4, with TRBD1 matching 7 bases. The CDR3 extends over 14 amino acids. Trimming removed 7 bases from V and 7 bases from J; junction bases left unmatched: 9. The CDR3 reads CASTRDRPPEKLFF. CDR3 DNA sequence: TGTGCCAGCACTCGGGACAGACCTCCTGAAAAACTGTTTTTT.

This clonotype was seen at least ten times. This chain links TRBV20-1 with TRBJ2-1; 8 bases fit TRBD2. With 7 bases clipped from V and 7 bases from J, the junction kept 6 bases outside the gene matches. Germline CDR1 and CDR2: DFQATT and SNEGSKA (reference sequence). The length of the CDR3 is 12 residues. CDR3 amino acids: CSGQREKNEQFF. CDR3 DNA: TGCAGTGGACAGCGGGAGAAGAATGAGCAGTTCTTC.

The rearrangement uses TRBV7-2 and TRBJ2-1, with 10 nucleotides matching TRBD2. The CDR3 is 16 amino acids. Germline trimming cut 5 bases from V and 6 bases from J; bases unmatched to any gene: 10. Germline CDR1 reads SGHTA; CDR2 reads FQGNSA. CDR3: CTSSTPSGRASNEQFF. The CDR3 nucleotides read TGTACCAGCAGCACCCCTAGCGGGAGAGCCTCCAATGAGCAGTTCTTC.

This clonotype was counted a few times. V usage is TRBV7-7 and J usage is TRBJ1-1, with TRBD1 matching over 7 bases. Germline CDR1 is SSHAT and CDR2 is FNYEAQ (reference sequence). With V trimmed by 3 bases and J by 3 bases, 25 bases remained unmatched. The CDR3 runs to 21 residues. The CDR3: CASSFTKGAGSVWMWDTEAFF. The CDR3 bases are TGTGCCAGCAGCTTTACCAAGGGGGCAGGGAGCGTGTGGATGTGGGACACTGAAGCTTTCTTT.

V usage is TRBV29-1 and J usage is TRBJ2-5, with D perhaps given as TRBD1 or TRBD2 (5 bases each). This CDR3 has 13 residues. Germline V lookup: CDR1 SQVTM, CDR2 ANQGSEA. The ends were cut back, 7 bases at V and 5 bases at J, with 17 bases in the middle. The DNA of the CDR3 is TGCAGCGCCGAAGGCAGGGCGGGTGAGACCCAGTACTTC. Its protein product is CSAEGRAGETQYF.

This clonotype has ten or more counts. The chain joins TRBV4-3 to TRBJ2-7; 11 bases line up with TRBD2. CDR1 is LGHNA and CDR2 is YSLEER in the germline V gene. With 0 bases clipped from V and 6 bases from J, the junction kept 4 bases outside the gene matches. This CDR3 has 15 amino acids. In nucleotides, the CDR3 is TGCGCCAGCAGCCAAGAAACTAGCGGGAGAAGCGAGCAGTACTTC. Translation: CASSQETSGRSEQYF.

This clonotype has a count of ten or more. The chain links TRBV3-1 to TRBJ1-6, with 10 bases matching TRBD1. Germline V CDR1 and CDR2: LGHDT, YNNKEL (reference sequence). The junction had 2 bases not matched to a gene; V was cut back by 4 bases and J by 8 bases. This CDR3 spans 14 amino acids. The CDR3 sequence: CASSPGQGDSPLHF. The CDR3, as DNA: TGTGCCAGCAGCCCTGGACAGGGGGATTCACCCCTCCACTTT.

This clonotype was seen repeatedly, ten times or more. The chain carries TRBV7-3 and TRBJ2-3, with 10 bases matching TRBD2. CDR3 size: 15 residues. V lost 5 bases to trimming and J lost 4 bases; unmatched junction nucleotides: 6. Looked up from germline, CDR1 is SGHTA and CDR2 is FQGTGA. Here the CDR3 DNA reads TGTGCCAGCAGCCTGCTAGCGGGAGCGGCAGATACGCAGTATTTT. This encodes CASSLLAGAADTQYF. Based on the CDR3 plus reference TRBV7-3 and TRBJ2-3, the full variable domain is GAGVSQTPSNKVTEKGKYVELRCDPISGHTALYWYRQSLGQGPEFLIYFQGTGAADDSGLPNDRFFAVRPEGSVSTLKIQRTERGDSAVYLCASSLLAGAADTQYFGPGTRLTVL.

The sample holds a few counts of this clonotype. This sequence joins TRBV6-5 and TRBJ2-7, with unresolved D. Per the germline V gene, CDR1 is MNHEY and CDR2 is SVGAGI. V was pared by 0 bases and J by 4 bases, with 7 bases between. This CDR3 contains 13 residues. CDR3 in DNA: TGTGCCAGCAGTTACTCGATGGCTTACGAGCAGTACTTC. This gives the protein CASSYSMAYEQYF.